This section outlines one T cell receptor (beta chain) sequence together with its context. The sample comes from a study of CD8 T cells in Susac syndrome. Deletions cut 2 bases from V and 4 bases from J, with 12 bases between. The CDR3 length is 15 residues. 0.5 to 1 ug RNA was reverse transcribed with random hexamers. From the immunoSEQ multiplex PCR reads, TCRdb called clonotypes with MiXCR, one entry per CDR3 protein. The sample contains hundreds of thousands of distinct CDR3 sequences, around 96% of which appear only once. Material for sequencing was CD4+ T cells from PBMCs. The chain links TRBV12-3 or TRBV12-4 to TRBJ1-5, with D perhaps matching TRBD1 (6 bases). The source of this sequence is a human donor with Susac syndrome. In nucleotides, the CDR3 is TGTGCCAGCAGTTTACGGGGGGCGAGGAATCAGCCCCAGCATTTT. Its translation is CASSLRGARNQPQHF.